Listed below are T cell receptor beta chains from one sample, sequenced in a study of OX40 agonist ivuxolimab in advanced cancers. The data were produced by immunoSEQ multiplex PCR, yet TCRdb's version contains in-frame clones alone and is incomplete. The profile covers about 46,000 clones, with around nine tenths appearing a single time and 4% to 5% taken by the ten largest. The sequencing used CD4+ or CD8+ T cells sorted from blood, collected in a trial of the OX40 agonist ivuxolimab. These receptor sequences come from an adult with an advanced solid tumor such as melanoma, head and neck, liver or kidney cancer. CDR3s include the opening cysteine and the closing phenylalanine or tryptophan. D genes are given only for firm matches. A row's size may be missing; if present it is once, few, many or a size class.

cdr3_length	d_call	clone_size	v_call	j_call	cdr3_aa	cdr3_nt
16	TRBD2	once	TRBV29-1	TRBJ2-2	CSVLLAGGQGTGELFF	TGCAGCGTTCTTCTAGCGGGGGGGCAAGGCACCGGGGAGCTGTTTTTT
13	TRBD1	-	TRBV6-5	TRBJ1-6	CASSYVYRGPLHF	TGTGCCAGCAGTTACGTGTACAGGGGGCCCCTCCACTTT
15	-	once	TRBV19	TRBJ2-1	CASSPREVAYNEQFF	TGTGCCAGTTCCCCCCGCGAGGTCGCCTACAATGAGCAGTTCTTC
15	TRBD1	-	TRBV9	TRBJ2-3	CASSVATGAPDTQYF	TGTGCCAGCAGCGTAGCGACAGGGGCTCCAGATACGCAGTATTTT
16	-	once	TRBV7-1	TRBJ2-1	CASSLEAESWIDEQFF	TGTGCCAGCAGCTTAGAGGCGGAGTCATGGATCGATGAGCAGTTCTTC
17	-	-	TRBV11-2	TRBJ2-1	CASSLRHAGPTYNEQFF	TGTGCCAGCAGCCTCCGACACGCCGGGCCTACCTACAATGAGCAGTTCTTC
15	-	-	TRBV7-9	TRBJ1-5	CASSSDSGSNQPQHF	TGTGCCAGCAGCTCGGACAGTGGAAGCAATCAGCCCCAGCATTTT
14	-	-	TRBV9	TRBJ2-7	CARSEGAGVYEQYF	TGTGCCCGCAGCGAGGGGGCGGGGGTCTACGAGCAGTACTTC
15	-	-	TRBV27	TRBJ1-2	CASSLNTGAQNGYTF	TGTGCCAGCAGTCTCAACACCGGGGCCCAGAATGGCTACACCTTC
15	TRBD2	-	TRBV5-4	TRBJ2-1	CARRDIGTSPNEQFF	TGTGCCAGACGAGATATCGGGACTAGTCCCAATGAGCAGTTCTTC
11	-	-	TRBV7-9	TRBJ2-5	CASSTKETQYF	TGTGCCAGCAGCACCAAAGAGACCCAGTACTTC
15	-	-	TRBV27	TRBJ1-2	CASSFNGGGNDGYTF	TGTGCCAGCAGTTTTAACGGCGGGGGGAATGATGGCTACACCTTC
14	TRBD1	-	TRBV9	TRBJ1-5	CASSQGDSNQPQHF	TGTGCCAGCAGCCAGGGGGATAGCAATCAGCCCCAGCATTTT
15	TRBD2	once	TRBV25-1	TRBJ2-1	CASSQTSGGHNEQFF	TGTGCCAGCAGCCAGACTAGCGGGGGGCACAATGAGCAGTTCTTC
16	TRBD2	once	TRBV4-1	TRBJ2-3	CASRDGTTEPTDTQYF	TGCGCCAGCAGGGACGGGACTACCGAACCCACAGATACGCAGTATTTT
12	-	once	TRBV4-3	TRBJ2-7	CASSQDSVEQYF	TGCGCCAGCAGCCAAGATTCAGTGGAGCAGTACTTC
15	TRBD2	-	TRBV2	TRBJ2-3	CASESRGGNTDTQYF	TGTGCCAGCGAAAGCCGGGGGGGAAACACAGATACGCAGTATTTT
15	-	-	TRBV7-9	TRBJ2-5	CASSLLGGSVGTQYF	TGTGCCAGCAGCTTACTCGGGGGAAGTGTCGGGACCCAGTACTTC
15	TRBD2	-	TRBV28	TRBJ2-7	CASSSLAAFSYEQYF	TGTGCCAGCAGTTCACTAGCGGCTTTCTCCTACGAGCAGTACTTC
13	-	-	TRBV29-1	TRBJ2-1	CSARSGSYNEQFF	TGCAGCGCTCGTAGCGGTTCCTACAATGAGCAGTTCTTC
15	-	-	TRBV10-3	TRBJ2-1	CAIRRDQVRDNEQFF	TGTGCCATCAGGAGGGACCAAGTAAGGGACAATGAGCAGTTCTTC
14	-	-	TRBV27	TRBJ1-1	CASSLLAGTTEAFF	TGTGCCAGCAGTTTATTGGCAGGGACCACTGAAGCTTTCTTT
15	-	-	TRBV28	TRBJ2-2	CASSLSWANTGELFF	TGTGCCAGCAGTCTTTCGTGGGCGAACACCGGGGAGCTGTTTTTT
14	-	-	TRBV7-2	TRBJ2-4	CASSPLGSKNIQYF	TGTGCCAGCAGCCCCCTTGGGTCCAAAAACATTCAGTACTTC
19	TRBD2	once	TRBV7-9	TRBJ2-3	CASSLAGSSGGAPPDTQYF	TGTGCCAGCAGCTTAGCAGGTTCTAGCGGGGGGGCCCCCCCAGATACGCAGTATTTT
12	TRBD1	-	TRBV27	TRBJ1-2	CATRTGGEGYTF	TGTGCCACCAGGACAGGGGGCGAGGGCTACACCTTC
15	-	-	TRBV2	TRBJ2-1	CASSDDGHSYNEQFF	TGTGCCAGCAGTGACGACGGGCACTCCTACAATGAGCAGTTCTTC
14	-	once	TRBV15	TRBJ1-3	CATSRQGPGNTIYF	TGTGCCACCAGCAGACAGGGCCCTGGAAACACCATATATTTT
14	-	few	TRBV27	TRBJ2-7	CASSPLGRFYEQYF	TGTGCCAGCAGTCCTCTTGGACGGTTCTACGAGCAGTACTTC
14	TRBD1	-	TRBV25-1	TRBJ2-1	CASSEWTGPNEQFF	TGTGCCAGCAGTGAATGGACAGGGCCCAATGAGCAGTTCTTC
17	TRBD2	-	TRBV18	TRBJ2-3	CASSPFSSGGRTDTQYF	TGTGCCAGCTCACCATTTTCTAGCGGGGGTCGCACAGATACGCAGTATTTT
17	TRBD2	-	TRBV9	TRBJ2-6	CASSVGSGTSGANVLTF	TGTGCCAGCAGCGTAGGTAGCGGGACTTCTGGGGCCAACGTCCTGACTTTC
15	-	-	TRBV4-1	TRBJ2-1	CASSQAGAGANEQFF	TGCGCCAGCAGCCAAGCGGGGGCAGGGGCAAATGAGCAGTTCTTC
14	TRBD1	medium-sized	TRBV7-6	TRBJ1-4	CASSFGQGDEKLFF	TGTGCCAGCAGCTTCGGACAGGGGGACGAAAAACTGTTTTTT
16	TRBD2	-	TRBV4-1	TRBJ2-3	CASSRIEAGGRDTQYF	TGCGCCAGCAGCCGAATAGAAGCGGGGGGGCGGGATACGCAGTATTTT
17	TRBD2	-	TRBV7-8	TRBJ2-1	CASSLRGGLAGHNEQFF	TGTGCCAGCAGCTTAAGGGGGGGACTAGCGGGACACAATGAGCAGTTCTTC
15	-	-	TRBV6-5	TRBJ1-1	CASSYGGPAGTEAFF	TGTGCCAGCAGTTACGGAGGTCCCGCGGGTACTGAAGCTTTCTTT
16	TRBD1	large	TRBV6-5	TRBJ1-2	CASSYTTGGFNYGYTF	TGTGCCAGCAGTTATACGACAGGGGGCTTTAACTATGGCTACACCTTC
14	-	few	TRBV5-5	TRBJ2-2	CASLDQGGTGELFF	TGTGCCTCTCTAGATCAGGGGGGCACCGGGGAGCTGTTTTTT
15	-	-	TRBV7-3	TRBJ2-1	CASSFDLSSYNEQFF	TGTGCCAGCAGCTTTGACTTGAGCTCCTACAATGAGCAGTTCTTC
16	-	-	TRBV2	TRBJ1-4	CARGGTLLGNREKLFF	TGTGCCAGAGGGGGGACTTTGCTGGGGAATAGGGAAAAACTGTTTTTT
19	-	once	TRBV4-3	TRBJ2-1	CASSQDVLGGSEVYNEQFF	TGCGCCAGCAGCCAAGATGTCCTAGGCGGTAGCGAAGTTTACAATGAGCAGTTCTTC